Detailed here is one TCR beta chain. These data come from a study of shared clonotypes between healthy human individuals. Recent vaccinations or acute infections were absent in the healthy HIV-negative adult donors. Germline V gene sequence: CDR1 LGHNA, CDR2 YNFKEQ. V trimming: 2 bases; J trimming: 1 base; junction bases outside the gene matches: 7. CDR3 length equals 17 residues. Measured with immunoSEQ multiplex PCR; TCRdb has only the in-frame clones, and not every one. The sample lists around 700,000 clones; about two thirds were seen once. This clonotype was obtained from a woman in her twenties or thirties in good health. Sequencing was carried out using memory CD4+ T cells sorted from blood. Subset meaning: CD45RA-negative fraction. The chain employs TRBV4-2 and TRBJ2-1, with TRBD2 matching 8 bases. For the CDR3, the DNA is TGTGCCAGCAGCCAAAAGGGCTCGGGAGGGTCCTACAATGAGCAGTTCTTC. Its translation is CASSQKGSGGSYNEQFF.